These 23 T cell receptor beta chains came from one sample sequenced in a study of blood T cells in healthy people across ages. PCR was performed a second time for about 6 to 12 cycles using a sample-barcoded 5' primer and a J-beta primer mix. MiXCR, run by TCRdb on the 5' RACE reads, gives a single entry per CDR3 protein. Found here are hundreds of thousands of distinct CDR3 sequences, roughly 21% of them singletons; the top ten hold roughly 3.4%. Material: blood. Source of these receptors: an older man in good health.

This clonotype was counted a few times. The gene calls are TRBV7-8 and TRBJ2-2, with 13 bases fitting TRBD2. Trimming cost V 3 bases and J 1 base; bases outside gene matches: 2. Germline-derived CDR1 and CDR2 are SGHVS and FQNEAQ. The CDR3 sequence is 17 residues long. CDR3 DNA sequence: TGTGCCAGCAGCTTGGGGACTAGCGGGATGAACACCGGGGAGCTGTTTTTT. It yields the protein CASSLGTSGMNTGELFF.

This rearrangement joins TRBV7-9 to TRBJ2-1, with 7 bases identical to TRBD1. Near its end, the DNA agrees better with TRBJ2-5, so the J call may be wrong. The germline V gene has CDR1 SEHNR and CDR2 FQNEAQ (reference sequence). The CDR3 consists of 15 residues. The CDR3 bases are TGTGCCAGCAGCTATACGGACAGGACCAAAGAGACCCAGTACTTC. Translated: CASSYTDRTKETQYF.

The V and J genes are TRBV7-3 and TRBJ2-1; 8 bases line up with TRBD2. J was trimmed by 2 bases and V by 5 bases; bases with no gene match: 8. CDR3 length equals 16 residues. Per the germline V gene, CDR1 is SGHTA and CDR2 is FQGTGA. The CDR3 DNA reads TGTGCCAGCAGCATCACACCGGGACTAGCCTACAATGAGCAGTTCTTC. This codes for CASSITPGLAYNEQFF.

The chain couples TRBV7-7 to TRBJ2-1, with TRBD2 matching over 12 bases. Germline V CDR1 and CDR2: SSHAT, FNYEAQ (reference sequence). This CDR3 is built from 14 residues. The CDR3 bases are TGTGCTAGCGGGTCGGGACTAGCGGGTAATGAGCAGTTCTTC. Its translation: CASGSGLAGNEQFF.

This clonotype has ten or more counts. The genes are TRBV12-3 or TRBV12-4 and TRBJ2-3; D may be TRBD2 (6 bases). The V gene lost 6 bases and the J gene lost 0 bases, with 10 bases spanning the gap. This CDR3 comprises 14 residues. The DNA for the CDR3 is TGTGCCAGCAGCGGAGGGACTAGCACAGATACGCAGTATTTT. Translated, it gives CASSGGTSTDTQYF.

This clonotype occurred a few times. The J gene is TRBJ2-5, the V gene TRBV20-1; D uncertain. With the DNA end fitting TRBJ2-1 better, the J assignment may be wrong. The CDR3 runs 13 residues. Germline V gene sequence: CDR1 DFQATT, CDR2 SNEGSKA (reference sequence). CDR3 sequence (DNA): TGCAGTGCTAGCCCCCTAGACCTGGGTGAGCAGTTCTTC. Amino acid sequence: CSASPLDLGEQFF.

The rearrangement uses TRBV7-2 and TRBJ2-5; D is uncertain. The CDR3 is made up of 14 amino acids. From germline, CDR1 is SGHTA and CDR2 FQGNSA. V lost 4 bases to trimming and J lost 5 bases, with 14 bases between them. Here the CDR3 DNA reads TGTGCCAGCAGCTCCTCCTATCGATGGGAGACCCAGTACTTC. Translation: CASSSSYRWETQYF.

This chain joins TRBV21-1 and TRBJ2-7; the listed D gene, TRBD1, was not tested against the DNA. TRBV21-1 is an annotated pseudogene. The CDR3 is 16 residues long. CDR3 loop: CASSKIQRTDSYEQYF. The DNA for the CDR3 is TGTGCCAGCAGCAAAATTCAGAGGACAGACTCCTACGAGCAGTACTTC.

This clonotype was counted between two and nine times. CDR3 residues: CASSEDRYSNQPQHF. Written as DNA, the CDR3 is TGCGCCAGCAGTGAGGACAGATATAGCAATCAGCCCCAGCATTTT. This chain joins TRBV10-2 and TRBJ1-5; weak D call: TRBD1 (5 bases). Trimming removed 2 bases from V and 0 bases from J, with 8 bases in between. The CDR3 length is 15 residues. Germline V gene sequence: CDR1 WSHSY, CDR2 SAAADI.

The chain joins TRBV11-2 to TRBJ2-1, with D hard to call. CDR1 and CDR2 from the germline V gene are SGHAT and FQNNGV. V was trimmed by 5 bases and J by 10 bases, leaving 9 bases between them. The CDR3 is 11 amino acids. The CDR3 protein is CASSLMREQFF. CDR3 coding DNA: TGTGCCAGCAGCCTCATGCGGGAGCAGTTCTTC. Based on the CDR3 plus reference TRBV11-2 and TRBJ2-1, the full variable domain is EAGVAQSPRYKIIEKRQSVAFWCNPISGHATLYWYQQILGQGPKLLIQFQNNGVVDDSQLPKDRFSAERLKGVDSTLKIQPAKLEDSAVYLCASSLMREQFFGPGTRLTVL.

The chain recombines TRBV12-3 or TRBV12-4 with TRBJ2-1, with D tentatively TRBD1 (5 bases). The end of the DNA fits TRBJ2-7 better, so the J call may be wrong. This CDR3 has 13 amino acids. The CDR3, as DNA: TGTGCCAGGTTGGGCAGGGATCCCTACGAGCAGTACTTC. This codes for CARLGRDPYEQYF.

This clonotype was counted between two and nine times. The CDR3 DNA reads TGTGCCAGCAGCCGACTAGCGACTAGGAGGGAGCTGTTTTTT. It encodes CASSRLATRRELFF. The J gene is TRBJ2-2, the V gene TRBV7-2, with 8 bases fitting TRBD2. This CDR3 spans 14 amino acids. V lost 5 bases and J lost 9; bases outside the gene matches: 8. Germline CDR1 and CDR2: SGHTA and FQGNSA.

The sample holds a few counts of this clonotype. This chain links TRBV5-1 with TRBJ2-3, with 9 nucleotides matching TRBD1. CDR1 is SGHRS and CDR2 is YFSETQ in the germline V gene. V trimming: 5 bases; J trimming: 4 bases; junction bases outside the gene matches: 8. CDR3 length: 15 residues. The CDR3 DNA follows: TGCGCCAGCAGTCTGGACAGGGGAAAGCCAGATACGCAGTATTTT. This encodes CASSLDRGKPDTQYF.

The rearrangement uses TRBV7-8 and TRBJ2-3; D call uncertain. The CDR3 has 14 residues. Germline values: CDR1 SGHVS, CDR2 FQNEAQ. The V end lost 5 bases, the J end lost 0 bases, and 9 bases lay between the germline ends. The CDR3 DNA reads TGTGCCAGCAGCCCCTTTAAGAGCACAGATACGCAGTATTTT. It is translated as CASSPFKSTDTQYF.

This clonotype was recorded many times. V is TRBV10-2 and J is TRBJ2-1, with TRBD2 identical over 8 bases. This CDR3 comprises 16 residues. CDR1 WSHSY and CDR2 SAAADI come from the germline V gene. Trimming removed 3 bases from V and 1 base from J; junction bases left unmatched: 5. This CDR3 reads CASSDPAGDSYNEQFF. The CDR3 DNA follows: TGCGCCAGCAGTGATCCAGCGGGAGATTCCTACAATGAGCAGTTCTTC.

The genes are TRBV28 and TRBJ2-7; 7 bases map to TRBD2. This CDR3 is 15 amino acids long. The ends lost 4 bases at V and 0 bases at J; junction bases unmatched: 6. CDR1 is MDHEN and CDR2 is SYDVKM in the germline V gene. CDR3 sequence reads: CASSSPSGDSYEQYF. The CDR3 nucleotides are TGTGCCAGCAGTTCCCCTAGCGGAGACTCCTACGAGCAGTACTTC.

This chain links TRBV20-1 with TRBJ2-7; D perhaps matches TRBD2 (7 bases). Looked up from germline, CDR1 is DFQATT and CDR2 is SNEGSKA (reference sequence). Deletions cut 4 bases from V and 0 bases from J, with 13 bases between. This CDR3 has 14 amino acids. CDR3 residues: CSAKTGRDSYEQYF. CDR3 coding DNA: TGCAGTGCTAAAACAGGGAGGGACTCCTACGAGCAGTACTTC.

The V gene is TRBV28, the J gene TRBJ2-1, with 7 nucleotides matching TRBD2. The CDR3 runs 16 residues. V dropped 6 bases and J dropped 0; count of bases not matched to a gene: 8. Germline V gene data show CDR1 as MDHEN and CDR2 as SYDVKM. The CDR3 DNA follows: TGTGCCAGCAGCTCCCCGGGACTAAGCTCCTACAATGAGCAGTTCTTC. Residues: CASSSPGLSSYNEQFF.

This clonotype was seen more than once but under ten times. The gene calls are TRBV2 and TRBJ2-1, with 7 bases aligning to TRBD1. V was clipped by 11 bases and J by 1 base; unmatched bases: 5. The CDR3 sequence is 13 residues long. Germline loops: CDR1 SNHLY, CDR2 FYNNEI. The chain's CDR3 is CADRDSSYNEQFF. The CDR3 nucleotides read TGTGCCGACCGGGACAGTTCCTACAATGAGCAGTTCTTC.

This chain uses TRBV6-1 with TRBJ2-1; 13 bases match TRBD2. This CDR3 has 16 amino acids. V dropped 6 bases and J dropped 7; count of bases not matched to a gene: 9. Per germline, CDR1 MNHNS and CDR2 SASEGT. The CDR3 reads CASSGLAGEIKNEQFF. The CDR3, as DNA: TGTGCCAGCAGCGGACTAGCGGGAGAAATAAAGAATGAGCAGTTCTTC.

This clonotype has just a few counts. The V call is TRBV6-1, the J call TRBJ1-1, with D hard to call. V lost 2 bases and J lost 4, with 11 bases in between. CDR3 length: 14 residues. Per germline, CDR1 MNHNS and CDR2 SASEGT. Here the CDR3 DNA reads TGTGCCAGCAGTGAAAATGGGTGGAGCACTGAAGCTTTCTTT. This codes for CASSENGWSTEAFF.

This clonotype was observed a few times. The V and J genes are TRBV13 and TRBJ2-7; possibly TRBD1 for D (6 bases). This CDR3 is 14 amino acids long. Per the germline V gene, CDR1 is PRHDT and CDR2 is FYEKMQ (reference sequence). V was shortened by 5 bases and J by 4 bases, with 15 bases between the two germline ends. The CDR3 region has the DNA TGTGCCAGCAGCCTCGGACAGAACACGTACGAGCAGTACTTC. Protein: CASSLGQNTYEQYF.

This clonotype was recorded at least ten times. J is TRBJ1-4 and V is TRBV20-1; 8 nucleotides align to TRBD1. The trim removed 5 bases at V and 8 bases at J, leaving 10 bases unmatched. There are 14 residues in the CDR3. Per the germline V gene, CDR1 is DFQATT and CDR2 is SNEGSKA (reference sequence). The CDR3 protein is CSALLDRGNEKLFF. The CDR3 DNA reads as TGCAGTGCTCTCCTAGACAGGGGTAACGAAAAACTGTTTTTT.